One sample yielded the 16 T cell receptor beta chains listed below, sequenced in a study of vaccination and CD4 T cells after COVID-19. Oncomine TCR Beta short-read sequencing was applied to DNA from cultured CD4+ T cells. A single record per CDR3 protein comes from TCRdb applying MiXCR to the PCR reads. The top ten clones hold around 30% of a sample with fewer than 9,000 distinct CDR3 sequences, around 60% of them seen once. Treatment in this sample: approximately 11-day PBMC culture with coronavirus spike peptide pools or control peptides (ViraFEST assay). No cognate antigen is known for these TCRs. What was sequenced was CD4+ T cells from blood, cultured in vitro. The receptors derive from a human donor who had recovered from COVID-19.

This chain joins TRBV28 and TRBJ1-1, with D maybe TRBD1 (5 bases). This CDR3 comprises 15 residues. Germline-derived CDR1 and CDR2 are MDHEN and SYDVKM. Trimming took off 7 bases at V and 5 bases at J, with 20 bases between the two ends. The CDR3 protein is CASTPAGGSWTEAFF. For the CDR3, the DNA is TGTGCCAGCACCCCCGCGGGGGGGTCATGGACTGAAGCTTTCTTT.

The chain is built from TRBV11-2 and TRBJ2-3, with a weak D call TRBD2 (6 bases). Trimming took off 0 bases at V and 1 base at J, with 20 bases between the two ends. Germline lookup yields CDR1 SGHAT and CDR2 FQNNGV. There are 19 residues in the CDR3. DNA of the CDR3: TGTGCCAGCAGCTTAGAGTCTTTCTCCCTATTAGCGGGCACAGATACGCAGTATTTT. Residues: CASSLESFSLLAGTDTQYF.

This clonotype was counted a few times. The chain has TRBV6-5 and TRBJ2-5, with TRBD2 identical over 7 bases. This CDR3 is built from 13 residues. Trimming took 2 bases from V and 5 from J; bases not matched to a gene: 2. Per germline, CDR1 MNHEY and CDR2 SVGAGI. CDR3 amino acids: CASSYGGEETQYF. CDR3 nucleotides: TGTGCCAGCAGTTACGGGGGGGAGGAGACCCAGTACTTC.

The rearrangement joins TRBV4-2 to TRBJ2-3; perhaps TRBD2 as D (5 bases). Germline V gives CDR1 LGHNA, CDR2 YNFKEQ. Trimming took 1 base from V and 4 from J, leaving 15 bases between them. CDR3 length equals 16 residues. The CDR3 loop reads CASSQVYSAGSDTQYF. CDR3 in DNA: TGTGCCAGCAGCCAAGTCTATAGCGCGGGCTCAGATACGCAGTATTTT.

The chain is built from TRBV7-8 and TRBJ1-2, with TRBD1 as a possible D gene (6 bases). V lost 3 bases, J lost 5 bases, and 10 bases lay in between. Germline V CDR1 and CDR2: SGHVS, FQNEAQ. The CDR3 is 13 amino acids. CDR3 in DNA: TGTGCCAGCAGCTTGGACAGAGGTTATGGCTACACCTTC. This translates into CASSLDRGYGYTF.

The chain uses TRBV11-3 and TRBJ2-5; 13 bases line up with TRBD2. Looked up from germline, CDR1 is SGHNT and CDR2 is YENEEA. V lost 0 bases to trimming and J lost 5 bases; unmatched junction nucleotides: 3. The CDR3 has 16 residues. DNA of the CDR3: TGTGCCAGCAGCTTAGAAGGGACTAGCGGGAAGGAGACCCAGTACTTC. Its protein product is CASSLEGTSGKETQYF. Combining the CDR3 with reference TRBV11-3 and TRBJ2-5 gives the whole variable domain EAGVVQSPRYKIIEKKQPVAFWCNPISGHNTLYWYLQNLGQGPELLIRYENEEAVDDSQLPKDRFSAERLKGVDSTLKIQPAELGDSAVYLCASSLEGTSGKETQYFGPGTRLLVL.

This clonotype was detected only once. The genes are TRBV20-1 and TRBJ1-5; weak D call: TRBD1 (5 bases). Trimming left V 7 bases short and J 5 bases short, with 15 bases between. The CDR3 spans 13 residues. Per germline, CDR1 DFQATT and CDR2 SNEGSKA (reference sequence). CDR3: CSVKRRGYQPQHF. The CDR3 DNA follows: TGCAGTGTTAAGCGCCGGGGGTATCAGCCCCAGCATTTT.

This clonotype was seen once. The chain links TRBV15 to TRBJ1-2, with a possible D match to TRBD1 (5 bases). The germline CDR1 and CDR2 sequences are LNHNV and YYDKDF (reference sequence). Trimming took off 0 bases at V and 4 bases at J, with 15 bases between the two ends. The CDR3 consists of 16 residues. In DNA form, the CDR3 reads TGTGCCACCAGCAGAGAGGGGGGTGAGGGGACCTATGGCTACACCTTC. This sequence encodes CATSREGGEGTYGYTF.

The rearrangement uses TRBV7-2 and TRBJ1-6; the D is unclear. Trimming took 3 bases from V and 4 from J, leaving 7 bases between them. The CDR3 loop spans 14 amino acids. Germline V gene lookup returns CDR1 SGHTA and CDR2 FQGNSA. CDR3: CASSFRGYNSPLHF. The CDR3 coding sequence is TGTGCCAGCAGCTTTCGCGGGTATAATTCACCCCTCCACTTT.

The CDR3 protein is CASSQQGRTEAFF. As DNA, the CDR3 is TGTGCCAGCAGTCAACAGGGCCGCACTGAAGCTTTCTTT. The rearrangement joins TRBV27 to TRBJ1-1; D may be TRBD1 (6 bases). The germline V and J ends were trimmed by 5 bases and 4 bases, with 11 bases remaining between them. Per the germline V gene, CDR1 is MNHEY and CDR2 is SMNVEV (reference sequence). The CDR3 runs to 13 residues.

The chain uses TRBV12-3 or TRBV12-4 and TRBJ2-5; D is unclear. The CDR3 consists of 13 residues. Trimming shortened V by 3 bases and J by 2 bases, and 7 bases separated the two germline ends. In DNA, the CDR3 is TGTGCCAGCAGTTTCCAAGGACAAGAGACCCAGTACTTC. Amino acids: CASSFQGQETQYF.

The gene calls are TRBV20-1 and TRBJ1-4; tentatively, D is TRBD1 (6 bases). The germline V gene has CDR1 DFQATT and CDR2 SNEGSKA (reference sequence). The CDR3 loop spans 13 amino acids. The V end lost 5 bases, the J end lost 9 bases, and 16 bases lay between the germline ends. CDR3 nucleotide sequence: TGCAGTGCTGTATCGAGGACAGCTCAAAAACTGTTTTTT. Translation gives CSAVSRTAQKLFF.

The V and J genes are TRBV6-2 or TRBV6-3 and TRBJ2-3, with 7 bases aligning to TRBD2. This CDR3 has 15 residues. The ends lost 6 bases at V and 5 bases at J; junction bases unmatched: 11. Germline lookup yields CDR1 MNHEY and CDR2 SVGEGT. CDR3 sequence: CASRPGLGREDTQYF. The CDR3 DNA follows: TGTGCCAGCAGGCCTGGACTAGGGCGGGAAGATACGCAGTATTTT.

The rearrangement joins TRBV27 to TRBJ2-1, with D hard to call. Germline CDR1 and CDR2: MNHEY and SMNVEV (reference sequence). V was shortened by 3 bases and J by 4 bases, with 10 bases between the two germline ends. This CDR3 is 14 amino acids long. In DNA form, the CDR3 reads TGTGCCAGCAGTTTGCGGACGCCGTACAATGAGCAGTTCTTC. Translating it yields CASSLRTPYNEQFF.

The chain couples TRBV15 to TRBJ1-4; possibly TRBD1 for D (6 bases). Germline CDR1 reads LNHNV; CDR2 reads YYDKDF (reference sequence). The ends were cut back, 0 bases at V and 13 bases at J, with 27 bases in the middle. The CDR3 runs 18 residues. This chain's CDR3 is CATSRDFVSFGGAEGLFF. The CDR3 DNA follows: TGTGCCACCAGCAGAGATTTTGTGTCTTTCGGGGGCGCGGAGGGACTGTTTTTT.

The chain carries TRBV20-1 and TRBJ1-2, with 7 positions matching TRBD1. The J segment lost 8 bases and the V segment lost 0 bases, leaving 12 bases of the junction unmatched. The germline V gene encodes CDR1 DFQATT and CDR2 SNEGSKA (reference sequence). The CDR3 sequence is 15 residues long. The CDR3 nucleotides read TGCAGTGCTAGAGATGTAAAAACAGGGGTGGAGGGCTACACCTTC. It translates to CSARDVKTGVEGYTF.